This T cell receptor beta chain is from a study of beta chain features in type 1 diabetes. With regard to this clone: What it binds is not known.

Study-wide points: Overrepresentation of cells with high TCR expression could result from cDNA sequencing. Whether TCRB rearrangement is influenced by HLA type was left unresolved in this analysis.

Since all of the isolated RNA was reverse transcribed, expressed TCRB transcripts were what got sequenced. Here immunoSEQ multiplex PCR was the method, and the copy in TCRdb shows in-frame clones only, minus some. The top ten clones hold about 1.3% of a sample with fewer than 150,000 clones, about 7.1% of them seen once. Once sorted, every population was more than 95% pure. Germline V lookup: CDR1 SGHRS, CDR2 YFSETQ. J was trimmed by 3 bases and V by 4 bases; bases with no gene match: 4. CDR3 length: 13 residues. The sample was central memory CD4+ T cells from blood. The chain joins TRBV5-1 to TRBJ2-7; 7 nucleotides match TRBD1. This sequence originates from a woman aged 25-40 years in good health. This chain's CDR3 is CASSAQGYYEQYF. The CDR3 region has the DNA TGCGCCAGCAGCGCACAGGGGTACTACGAGCAGTACTTC.